The 12 T cell receptor beta chains below were found in one sample sequenced in a study of blood T cell repertoires in COVID-19. Only in-frame clones appear in the TCRdb table, and some are missing; sequencing was by immunoSEQ multiplex PCR. The sample carries more than 95,000 clones, around 80% recorded once. Sequenced sample: peripheral blood. The source is a man in his 70s with acute or convalescent COVID-19.

V and J are TRBV9 and TRBJ1-1; 8 nucleotides match TRBD1. V gave up 1 base and J gave up 6 bases; unmatched junction bases: 5. CDR1 and CDR2 (germline): SGDLS, YYNGEE. This CDR3 is built from 14 residues. The CDR3 sequence: CASSVQTGDSEAFF. The DNA of the CDR3 is TGTGCCAGCAGCGTACAGACAGGGGATTCTGAAGCTTTCTTT.

This clone was detected only a few times. The chain recombines TRBV6-2 or TRBV6-3 with TRBJ2-1, with 10 bases matching TRBD1. Germline V CDR1 and CDR2: MNHEY, SVGEGT. CDR3 length equals 15 residues. V lost 2 bases to trimming and J lost 9 bases; unmatched junction nucleotides: 7. As DNA, the CDR3 is TGTGCCAGCAGTTACCCTTGGACAGGGGGGGCTGAGCAGTTCTTC. Encoded protein: CASSYPWTGGAEQFF.

The count of this clone is one. The chain uses TRBV19 and TRBJ1-2; 7 bases agree with TRBD1. The CDR3 totals 15 residues. Looked up from germline, CDR1 is LNHDA and CDR2 is SQIVND (reference sequence). Trimming removed 1 base from V and 13 bases from J; junction bases left unmatched: 15. This chain's CDR3 is CASSIGGRDSFFVTF. CDR3 DNA sequence: TGTGCCAGTAGTATAGGTGGTCGGGACAGCTTTTTTGTCACCTTC.

This clone was detected a few times. This chain joins TRBV19 and TRBJ2-7, with 7 bases matching TRBD1. After removal of 5 bases from V and 2 bases from J, the junction contained 6 bases not matched to a gene. The CDR3 extends over 14 amino acids. Germline assignment: CDR1 LNHDA and CDR2 SQIVND (reference sequence). CDR3 amino acids: CASSARDSPYEQYF. The CDR3 bases are TGTGCCAGTAGTGCCCGGGACAGCCCCTACGAGCAGTACTTC.

To note about this clone: Other DNA sequences from this sample encode an identical CDR3 as well. The rearrangement links TRBV5-1 to TRBJ1-3, with 7 bases lining up with TRBD1. Trimming cost V 4 bases and J 1 base; bases outside gene matches: 5. The germline CDR1 and CDR2 sequences are SGHRS and YFSETQ. CDR3 length: 15 amino acids. The chain's CDR3 is CASSLQGDSGNTIYF. CDR3 DNA sequence: TGCGCCAGCAGCCTTCAGGGGGATTCTGGAAACACCATATATTTT.

This chain connects TRBV19 to TRBJ1-4; perhaps TRBD1 as D (6 bases). CDR3 size: 15 residues. Trimming left V 5 bases short and J 8 bases short, with 18 bases between. CDR1 LNHDA and CDR2 SQIVND come from the germline V gene (reference sequence). CDR3 coding DNA: TGTGCCAGTAGTTTTATCCGGGACATTTTCGAAAAACTGTTTTTT. This translates into CASSFIRDIFEKLFF.

The chain is built from TRBV7-8 and TRBJ1-1, with TRBD1 as a possible D gene (5 bases). V lost 6 bases and J lost 4, with 15 bases in between. The V gene's germline CDR1 is SGHVS and CDR2 FQNEAQ. The CDR3 has 14 amino acids. CDR3 nucleotide sequence: TGTGCCAGCAGGGGATCCAGGGATTTCACTGAAGCTTTCTTT. This encodes CASRGSRDFTEAFF.

This chain connects TRBV11-1 to TRBJ2-2, with TRBD1 as a possible D gene (6 bases). Germline loops: CDR1 SGHAT, CDR2 FQDESV (reference sequence). The CDR3 loop spans 14 amino acids. V was pared by 5 bases and J by 3 bases, with 10 bases between. CDR3 DNA: TGTGCCAGCAGCAGGGCAGGGGACACCGGGGAGCTGTTTTTT. Its translation: CASSRAGDTGELFF.

The DNA for the CDR3 is TGTGCCAGCAGCAAGGACAGGGGTTGGGGCCAAGAGACCCAGTACTTC. Its translation is CASSKDRGWGQETQYF. This chain joins TRBV5-6 and TRBJ2-5, with 9 bases lining up with TRBD1. The V gene end was trimmed by 4 bases and the J gene end by 1 base; junction bases not matched to a gene: 8. This CDR3 region has 16 residues. CDR1 is SGHDT, CDR2 YYEEEE, per germline.

V gene TRBV11-2 combines with J gene TRBJ2-5; the match to TRBD2 covers 11 bases. The V segment lost 3 bases and the J segment 4 bases; nucleotides outside the gene matches: 4. CDR1 is SGHAT, CDR2 FQNNGV, per germline. CDR3 length: 15 amino acids. The CDR3, as DNA: TGTGCCAGCAGCTTCGGACTAGCGGGCGGAGAGACCCAGTACTTC. Translated, it gives CASSFGLAGGETQYF.

This rearrangement joins TRBV28 to TRBJ2-7, with 7 nucleotides matching TRBD2. V lost 4 bases, J lost 6 bases, and 6 bases stayed unmatched. Germline assignment: CDR1 MDHEN and CDR2 SYDVKM. The length of the CDR3 is 13 residues. Here the CDR3 reads CASSSPRLAEQYF. The CDR3, as DNA: TGTGCCAGCAGTTCGCCGAGACTAGCCGAGCAGTACTTC. Drawing the rest from reference TRBV28 and TRBJ2-7, the complete variable domain is DVKVTQSSRYLVKRTGEKVFLECVQDMDHENMFWYRQDPGLGLRLIYFSYDVKMKEKGDIPEGYSVSREKKERFSLILESASTNQTSMYLCASSSPRLAEQYFGPGTRLTVT.

The chain joins TRBV11-2 to TRBJ1-2; maybe TRBD1 (5 bases). The germline V and J ends were trimmed by 1 base and 2 bases, with 11 bases remaining between them. CDR3 length equals 15 residues. Germline V gene data show CDR1 as SGHAT and CDR2 as FQNNGV. The CDR3 bases are TGTGCCAGCAGCTTAGGAAGGGGCCAGAACTATGGCTACACCTTC. Its translation: CASSLGRGQNYGYTF.